These 18 T cell receptor beta chains came from one sample sequenced in a study of blood T cell repertoires in COVID-19 (dated by TCRdb to about 2020). Libraries were made using the immunoSEQ multiplex PCR assay. In its TCRdb copy, this immuneACCESS table keeps in-frame sequences only and misses some clones. Where compared with another copy, unresolved V genes explain less than half of these, and the others have no known cause. Recorded for this sample are 250,000 to 300,000 clones; around nine tenths of them occurred a single time. The ten largest clones add up to roughly 8.6% of the sample. Sample: PBMCs or T cells enriched from blood (not recorded which). Every receptor here comes from a man aged 35 to 55 who had recovered from COVID-19.

The chain recombines TRBV30 with TRBJ2-7, with a weak D call TRBD1 (5 bases). CDR3 length: 13 amino acids. Trimming stripped 2 bases from V and 5 bases from J, with 13 bases between. Germline V CDR1 and CDR2: GTSNPN, SVGIG (reference sequence). CDR3 sequence reads: CAWSTQGTHEQYF. CDR3 nucleotides: TGTGCCTGGAGTACCCAGGGTACCCACGAGCAGTACTTC.

The V call is TRBV28, the J call TRBJ1-1; D is possibly TRBD1 (6 bases). Per germline, CDR1 MDHEN and CDR2 SYDVKM. The CDR3 is 14 residues long. Trimming shortened V by 5 bases and J by 1 base, and 11 bases separated the two germline ends. In DNA form, the CDR3 reads TGTGCCAGCAGTCCTGGGGGCGGGAACACTGAAGCTTTCTTT. This sequence encodes CASSPGGGNTEAFF.

The chain couples TRBV12-5 to TRBJ2-2, with 10 bases aligning to TRBD1. With V trimmed by 6 bases and J by 3 bases, 13 bases remained unmatched. CDR3 length: 18 amino acids. Germline V CDR1 and CDR2: LGHNT, FRNRAP. CDR3 amino acids: CASGRDRGLIMDTGELFF. DNA of the CDR3: TGTGCTAGTGGAAGGGACAGGGGCCTGATTATGGACACCGGGGAGCTGTTTTTT.

The rearrangement links TRBV19 to TRBJ2-2; 10 nucleotides line up with TRBD2. CDR3 length: 16 amino acids. Germline CDR1 is LNHDA and CDR2 is SQIVND (reference sequence). With 4 bases clipped from V and 6 bases from J, the junction kept 8 bases outside the gene matches. CDR3 in amino acids: CASSTKGSGRSGELFF. The CDR3 region has the DNA TGTGCCAGTAGTACAAAAGGTAGCGGGAGGTCCGGGGAGCTGTTTTTT.

This clone was observed a single time. The rearrangement joins TRBV27 to TRBJ1-2, with 9 bases lining up with TRBD1. V shed 8 bases and J 7 bases; nucleotides not matched to a gene: 11. The CDR3 consists of 14 residues. Germline CDR1 reads MNHEY; CDR2 reads SMNVEV (reference sequence). The CDR3 here is CASGTTGGAGGYTF. The DNA for the CDR3 is TGTGCCAGCGGGACTACAGGGGGCGCGGGTGGCTACACCTTC.

The chain employs TRBV3-1 (or the pseudogene TRBV3-2) and TRBJ2-7; D gene ambiguous. V was trimmed by 3 bases and J by 7 bases, leaving 7 bases between them. CDR1 is LGHDT, CDR2 YNNKEL, per germline (reference sequence). The CDR3 covers 11 residues. This CDR3 is CASSQTREQYF. In DNA, the CDR3 is TGTGCCAGCAGCCAGACGCGGGAGCAGTACTTC.

The gene calls are TRBV30 and TRBJ2-1; TRBD2 aligns across 7 bases. The CDR3 runs to 14 residues. After removal of 0 bases from V and 5 bases from J, the junction contained 4 bases not matched to a gene. Per germline, CDR1 GTSNPN and CDR2 SVGIG (reference sequence). CDR3 bases: TGTGCCTGGAGTGTTTGGGGGGGTGACAATGAGCAGTTCTTC. Its translation: CAWSVWGGDNEQFF.

The J gene is TRBJ2-1, the V gene TRBV11-3, with a weak D call TRBD2 (5 bases). Germline CDR1 is SGHNT and CDR2 is YENEEA. Trimming stripped 3 bases from V and 2 bases from J, with 5 bases between. This CDR3 region has 13 residues. The CDR3 bases are TGTGCCAGCAGCTTGCGGGCCTACAATGAGCAGTTCTTC. As protein: CASSLRAYNEQFF.

The genes are TRBV7-2 and TRBJ2-7; D possibly corresponds to TRBD1 (6 bases). Germline-derived CDR1 and CDR2 are SGHTA and FQGNSA. Trimming took off 0 bases at V and 2 bases at J, with 8 bases between the two ends. This CDR3 region has 14 residues. The CDR3 protein is CASSLADSTYEQYF. The CDR3, as DNA: TGTGCCAGCAGCTTAGCGGACAGCACCTACGAGCAGTACTTC.

This chain connects TRBV12-3 or TRBV12-4 to TRBJ2-1, with no clear D. This CDR3 has 13 amino acids. V lost 8 bases to trimming and J lost 8 bases, with 16 bases between them. The CDR3, as DNA: TGTGCCAGCCGACAAACGACGTATGATGAGCAGTTCTTC. This codes for CASRQTTYDEQFF.

The chain recombines TRBV27 with TRBJ2-7; TRBD2 aligns across 7 bases. From germline, CDR1 is MNHEY and CDR2 SMNVEV (reference sequence). The ends lost 5 bases at V and 2 bases at J; junction bases unmatched: 3. The CDR3 loop spans 13 amino acids. This CDR3 reads CASSDREAYEQYF. The DNA for the CDR3 is TGTGCCAGCAGTGACCGGGAGGCCTACGAGCAGTACTTC.

The rearrangement links TRBV11-2 to TRBJ2-5; no clear D. The CDR3 sequence is 14 residues long. V shed 3 bases and J shed 7 bases, with 15 bases lying between them. The germline gives CDR1 SGHAT, CDR2 FQNNGV. This CDR3 is CASSLGLESGTQYF. The CDR3 coding sequence is TGTGCCAGCAGCTTGGGCCTTGAATCCGGGACCCAGTACTTC.

The chain is built from TRBV28 and TRBJ2-6, with a possible D match to TRBD2 (6 bases). V dropped 4 bases and J dropped 0 bases, with 16 bases sitting between them. Germline values: CDR1 MDHEN, CDR2 SYDVKM. The CDR3 consists of 18 residues. CDR3 sequence reads: CASSSPGGSSSGANVLTF. Here the CDR3 DNA reads TGTGCCAGCAGTTCGCCCGGGGGTAGTAGCTCTGGGGCCAACGTCCTGACTTTC.

The chain has TRBV4-1 and TRBJ1-2; D call uncertain. CDR3 length: 17 residues. Germline assignment: CDR1 MGHRA and CDR2 YSYEKL. V gave up 2 bases and J gave up 2 bases, with 18 bases separating them. DNA for the CDR3: TGCGCCAGCAGCCAAACATTCCAAATTAACGCCAACTATGGCTACACCTTC. Its protein product is CASSQTFQINANYGYTF.

The V gene is TRBV10-3, the J gene TRBJ2-1, with a possible D match to TRBD1 (5 bases). The CDR3 contains 13 residues. Trimming pared 8 bases from V and 8 bases from J, leaving 16 bases between. The V gene's germline CDR1 is ENHRY and CDR2 SYGVKD. CDR3 loop: CAIRQDTQYEQFF. As DNA, the CDR3 is TGTGCCATCCGCCAGGACACCCAATATGAGCAGTTCTTC.

A remark on this clone: The same CDR3 arises from other DNA sequences in this sample as well. The V and J genes are TRBV4-1 and TRBJ1-2; possible D gene TRBD1, 5 bases. This CDR3 is 14 amino acids long. CDR1 MGHRA and CDR2 YSYEKL come from the germline V gene. Trimming stripped 0 bases from V and 4 bases from J, with 9 bases between. DNA of the CDR3: TGCGCCAGCAGCCAAGACAGGGAGGTCTATGGCTACACCTTC. This codes for CASSQDREVYGYTF.

The gene calls are TRBV5-1 and TRBJ2-2; weak D call: TRBD1 (6 bases). This CDR3 has 15 residues. CDR1 and CDR2 from the germline V gene are SGHRS and YFSETQ. With 0 bases removed from V and 7 bases from J, the gap between germline ends came to 13 bases. The CDR3 is CASSLEGVRNGELFF. In DNA, the CDR3 is TGCGCCAGCAGCTTGGAGGGGGTTAGAAACGGGGAGCTGTTTTTT.

This chain joins TRBV28 and TRBJ2-3, with TRBD2 identical over 10 bases. Germline lookup yields CDR1 MDHEN and CDR2 SYDVKM. The V segment lost 3 bases and the J segment 4 bases; nucleotides outside the gene matches: 10. This CDR3 comprises 17 residues. CDR3 DNA sequence: TGTGCCAGCAGTTTGGCTCTGCTAGCGGGAGTTTCAGATACGCAGTATTTT. This codes for CASSLALLAGVSDTQYF.